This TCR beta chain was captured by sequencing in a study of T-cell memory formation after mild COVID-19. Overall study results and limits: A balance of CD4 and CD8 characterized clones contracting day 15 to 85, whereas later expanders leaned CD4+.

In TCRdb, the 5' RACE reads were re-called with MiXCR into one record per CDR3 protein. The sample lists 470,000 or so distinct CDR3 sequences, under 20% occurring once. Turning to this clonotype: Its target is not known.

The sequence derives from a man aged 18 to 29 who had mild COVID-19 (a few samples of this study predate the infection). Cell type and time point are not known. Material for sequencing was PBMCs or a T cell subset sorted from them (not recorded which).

The CDR3 DNA sequence: TGTGCCAGCTTGAGCCCAGCGGGGGGCAAGACCCAGTACTTC. The encoded protein is CASLSPAGGKTQYF. The rearrangement uses TRBV11-3 and TRBJ2-5, with TRBD2 matching over 9 bases. Germline V gene lookup returns CDR1 SGHNT and CDR2 YENEEA. The CDR3 is 14 amino acids. Unmatched junction bases numbered 10, after V lost 8 bases and J lost 6 bases. Full variable domain (missing parts from reference TRBV11-3 and TRBJ2-5): EAGVVQSPRYKIIEKKQPVAFWCNPISGHNTLYWYLQNLGQGPELLIRYENEEAVDDSQLPKDRFSAERLKGVDSTLKIQPAELGDSAVYLCASLSPAGGKTQYFGPGTRLLVL.